What follows is one T cell receptor beta chain and its context. Antigen specificity is unknown. The PCR contained 60 Vbeta and 13 Jbeta primers. Generated by immunoSEQ multiplex PCR, the TCRdb table keeps only in-frame clones and is missing some. This sample yields approximately 170,000 clones, of which around two thirds are seen a single time; roughly 2.9% belongs to the top ten. The data are from a study of cytomegalovirus exposure and HLA in healthy donors. Study-level findings and limits: In a later analysis, TCR beta V- and J-gene trimming showed a link to a missense DCLRE1C variant. Roughly uniform depth of sequencing across donors was assumed in presence/absence analyses. Later on, an analysis tied 15,000 to 20,000 TCR beta sequences to HLA alleles at 0.05 false discovery rate.

CDR3 length equals 17 residues. Germline CDR1 reads MNHNS; CDR2 reads SASEGT. The sequence derives from a man aged 35 to 55 in good health and CMV-seronegative. The chain carries TRBV6-1 and TRBJ2-5, with D possibly matching TRBD1 (8 bases). The tail of the sequence fits TRBJ2-7 better, so the J call may be wrong. Sample: PBMCs. The CDR3 protein is CASSEVGGDRTTYEQYF. DNA of the CDR3: TGTGCCAGCAGTGAAGTGGGGGGGGACAGGACTACCTACGAGCAGTACTTC.